Listed below are T cell receptor beta chains from one sample, sequenced in a study of blood T cell repertoires in COVID-19. Profiling relied on immunoSEQ multiplex PCR, and the TCRdb table lists in-frame clones only, not all of them. The sample shows tens of thousands of clones, approximately 80% of them seen only once. What was sequenced was peripheral blood. These receptors all come from a man in his 70s with active COVID-19. The CDR3 runs from the conserved cysteine through the conserved F or W. The order of the fields is CDR3 DNA, CDR3 protein, J gene, clone size, D gene, V gene. A D gene is named only where the DNA matches it firmly. Not all rows give a size; the values are once, few, many and, for expanded clones, a class.

cdr3_nt: TGTGCCAGCAGTTTGCGGGACAGACCTGGGACCCAGTACTTC
cdr3_aa: CASSLRDRPGTQYF
j_call: TRBJ2-5
clone_size: once
d_call: .
v_call: TRBV6-6

cdr3_nt: TGCGCCAGCAGCCAAGACCCGGGACAGGGGGCATCCTACGAGCAGTACTTC
cdr3_aa: CASSQDPGQGASYEQYF
j_call: TRBJ2-7
clone_size: once
d_call: TRBD1
v_call: TRBV4-3

cdr3_nt: TGCGCCAGCAGCTTGGGGGGCTCTAGCACAGATACGCAGTATTTT
cdr3_aa: CASSLGGSSTDTQYF
j_call: TRBJ2-3
clone_size: .
d_call: .
v_call: TRBV5-1

cdr3_nt: TGTGCCAGCACCGGGGCGGGACAGGAGAACTATGGCTACACCTTC
cdr3_aa: CASTGAGQENYGYTF
j_call: TRBJ1-2
clone_size: .
d_call: TRBD1
v_call: TRBV6-6

cdr3_nt: TGTGCCAGCAGCCCAACAGGGGGTCCTAATGAAAAACTGTTTTTT
cdr3_aa: CASSPTGGPNEKLFF
j_call: TRBJ1-4
clone_size: .
d_call: TRBD1
v_call: TRBV6-5

cdr3_nt: TGCGCCAGCAGCCGCACCGGGACAGGGAAAGAGACCCAGTACTTC
cdr3_aa: CASSRTGTGKETQYF
j_call: TRBJ2-5
clone_size: .
d_call: TRBD1
v_call: TRBV4-3

cdr3_nt: TGTGCCAGCTCACCACCGACAGGGTCCGATACGCAGTATTTT
cdr3_aa: CASSPPTGSDTQYF
j_call: TRBJ2-3
clone_size: .
d_call: TRBD1
v_call: TRBV18

cdr3_nt: TGTGCCATCAGCGGAGACGGGGGACCCACGACCGGGTCACCCCTCCACTTT
cdr3_aa: CAISGDGGPTTGSPLHF
j_call: TRBJ1-6
clone_size: few
d_call: .
v_call: TRBV10-3

cdr3_nt: TGTGCCAGCAGCTTTATTGCGGGGGCGAACACCGGGGAGCTGTTTTTT
cdr3_aa: CASSFIAGANTGELFF
j_call: TRBJ2-2
clone_size: .
d_call: TRBD2
v_call: TRBV7-3

cdr3_nt: TGTGCCAGCAGCCTCCAACAGGGAATCTCTGGAAACACCATATATTTT
cdr3_aa: CASSLQQGISGNTIYF
j_call: TRBJ1-3
clone_size: .
d_call: .
v_call: TRBV3-1/TRBV3-2

cdr3_nt: TGTGCCAGCCACACCGGGACAGCTTCTAGAAAACTGTTTTTT
cdr3_aa: CASHTGTASRKLFF
j_call: TRBJ1-4
clone_size: .
d_call: TRBD1
v_call: TRBV19

cdr3_nt: TGCGCCAGCAGCACCCAGGGAAACGAAAAACTGTTTTTT
cdr3_aa: CASSTQGNEKLFF
j_call: TRBJ1-4
clone_size: .
d_call: .
v_call: TRBV5-1

cdr3_nt: TGTGCCAGCAGTTTGGGGAGAACCAGGGAGCAGTACTTC
cdr3_aa: CASSLGRTREQYF
j_call: TRBJ2-7
clone_size: .
d_call: .
v_call: TRBV28

cdr3_nt: TGTGCCATCTCGACAGGGTACTCCAATGAGCAGTTCTTC
cdr3_aa: CAISTGYSNEQFF
j_call: TRBJ2-1
clone_size: .
d_call: TRBD1
v_call: TRBV10-3

cdr3_nt: TGTGCCAGCAGCGTAGAGGTTAGCGGGGGCAGTAGCTCCTACAATGAGCAGTTCTTC
cdr3_aa: CASSVEVSGGSSSYNEQFF
j_call: TRBJ2-1
clone_size: .
d_call: TRBD2
v_call: TRBV9

cdr3_nt: TGTGCCAGCAGCCCCGGGGGGTTATACAATGAGCAGTTCTTC
cdr3_aa: CASSPGGLYNEQFF
j_call: TRBJ2-1
clone_size: .
d_call: TRBD2
v_call: TRBV7-9

cdr3_nt: TGTGCCAGCAGCGTAGAACAGGGTCCCAACTATGGCTACACCTTC
cdr3_aa: CASSVEQGPNYGYTF
j_call: TRBJ1-2
clone_size: once
d_call: .
v_call: TRBV9

cdr3_nt: TGTGCCAGCAGCCAATCGATGGGCCAGGGGGGCGGCTACACCTTC
cdr3_aa: CASSQSMGQGGGYTF
j_call: TRBJ1-2
clone_size: .
d_call: TRBD1
v_call: TRBV16

cdr3_nt: TGCGCCAGCAGCCATGGAAGCCCGGGCGGAACAGGCACCGGGGAGCTGTTTTTT
cdr3_aa: CASSHGSPGGTGTGELFF
j_call: TRBJ2-2
clone_size: .
d_call: .
v_call: TRBV4-3

cdr3_nt: TGTGCCAGCAGTGAAGAGACAGGGGATTCTCAGCCCCAGCATTTT
cdr3_aa: CASSEETGDSQPQHF
j_call: TRBJ1-5
clone_size: .
d_call: TRBD1
v_call: TRBV6-1

cdr3_nt: TGCGCCAGCAGCTTACTGGACAGTTACAATGAGCAGTTCTTC
cdr3_aa: CASSLLDSYNEQFF
j_call: TRBJ2-1
clone_size: .
d_call: .
v_call: TRBV5-1

cdr3_nt: TGCGCCAGCAGCCAATCAGGGGGCAATCAGCCCCAGCATTTT
cdr3_aa: CASSQSGGNQPQHF
j_call: TRBJ1-5
clone_size: .
d_call: .
v_call: TRBV4-1

cdr3_nt: TGTGCCAGCAGCTCAGAAGGGACAGGGGGCTACGAGCAGTACTTC
cdr3_aa: CASSSEGTGGYEQYF
j_call: TRBJ2-7
clone_size: .
d_call: TRBD1
v_call: TRBV7-3

cdr3_nt: TGTGCCAGCAGCGGATCCGGGACTAGAGGCTCGGGGGGCCAAGAGACCCAGTACTTC
cdr3_aa: CASSGSGTRGSGGQETQYF
j_call: TRBJ2-5
clone_size: .
d_call: TRBD2
v_call: TRBV9

cdr3_nt: TGTGCCAGCTCACCAATTGGGGCTCCTCGCCAAGAGACCCAGTACTTC
cdr3_aa: CASSPIGAPRQETQYF
j_call: TRBJ2-5
clone_size: .
d_call: .
v_call: TRBV18

cdr3_nt: TGTGCCAGCAGTCCAGACAGAGGCAACTATGGCTACACCTTC
cdr3_aa: CASSPDRGNYGYTF
j_call: TRBJ1-2
clone_size: .
d_call: .
v_call: TRBV27

cdr3_nt: TGTGCCATCAGTCCCGCAGCGGGAGCGGGGTATTCCTTCACCTACGAGCAGTACTTC
cdr3_aa: CAISPAAGAGYSFTYEQYF
j_call: TRBJ2-7
clone_size: .
d_call: TRBD2
v_call: TRBV10-3

cdr3_nt: TGCGCCAGCAGCCCCCGGGGGTCCTACGAGCAGTACTTC
cdr3_aa: CASSPRGSYEQYF
j_call: TRBJ2-7
clone_size: .
d_call: .
v_call: TRBV5-1

cdr3_nt: TGTGCCAGCAGCCCATTCCGGAGGGGAGAAGCTTTCTTT
cdr3_aa: CASSPFRRGEAFF
j_call: TRBJ1-1
clone_size: .
d_call: .
v_call: TRBV9

cdr3_nt: TGTGCCAGCTCACCCGACGCGGTCGAAAAACTGTTTTTT
cdr3_aa: CASSPDAVEKLFF
j_call: TRBJ1-4
clone_size: .
d_call: .
v_call: TRBV18

cdr3_nt: TGTGCCAGCTCACCTGTAGTCGTAGGAGAGACTGAAGCTTTCTTT
cdr3_aa: CASSPVVVGETEAFF
j_call: TRBJ1-1
clone_size: .
d_call: .
v_call: TRBV18

cdr3_nt: TGTGCCAGCAGCCGGGACAGCTGGGATAATTCACCCCTCCACTTT
cdr3_aa: CASSRDSWDNSPLHF
j_call: TRBJ1-6
clone_size: .
d_call: TRBD1
v_call: TRBV6-5

cdr3_nt: TGTGCCAGCAGCCAAGGTCAAGGGGGCGCGGAGCCCCAGCATTTT
cdr3_aa: CASSQGQGGAEPQHF
j_call: TRBJ1-5
clone_size: .
d_call: TRBD1
v_call: TRBV4-2

cdr3_nt: TGTGCCAGTAGTACAGGGGCCTCGTTTATAGAGACCCAGTACTTC
cdr3_aa: CASSTGASFIETQYF
j_call: TRBJ2-5
clone_size: .
d_call: .
v_call: TRBV19

cdr3_nt: TGTGCCAGCACCTCCGATCGGGTGCCTATGAACACTGAAGCTTTCTTT
cdr3_aa: CASTSDRVPMNTEAFF
j_call: TRBJ1-1
clone_size: once
d_call: .
v_call: TRBV7-8

cdr3_nt: TGTGCCAGCAGCCAAGCCCGACTAGCGGGCACAGATACGCAGTATTTT
cdr3_aa: CASSQARLAGTDTQYF
j_call: TRBJ2-3
clone_size: .
d_call: TRBD2
v_call: TRBV3-1/TRBV3-2

cdr3_nt: TGTGCCAGCAGCCCTATGGGACTAGCGGGGGGTTACGAGCAGTACTTC
cdr3_aa: CASSPMGLAGGYEQYF
j_call: TRBJ2-7
clone_size: .
d_call: TRBD2
v_call: TRBV7-9

cdr3_nt: TGTGCCAGCAGTTCTGGGGCGGACCAGCCCCAGCATTTT
cdr3_aa: CASSSGADQPQHF
j_call: TRBJ1-5
clone_size: .
d_call: .
v_call: TRBV7-2

cdr3_nt: TGTGCCAGCAGCCGGTCAGGGATAAATGAAAAACTGTTTTTT
cdr3_aa: CASSRSGINEKLFF
j_call: TRBJ1-4
clone_size: .
d_call: .
v_call: TRBV3-1/TRBV3-2

cdr3_nt: TGTGCCAGCAGCTTACGGATGCGGTATAGCAATCAGCCCCAGCATTTT
cdr3_aa: CASSLRMRYSNQPQHF
j_call: TRBJ1-5
clone_size: .
d_call: .
v_call: TRBV11-3

cdr3_nt: TGTGCCAGCAGCCCCGCGTCCCGGGGACAGGGGGTGCCCCTCCACTTT
cdr3_aa: CASSPASRGQGVPLHF
j_call: TRBJ1-6
clone_size: .
d_call: TRBD1
v_call: TRBV7-2

cdr3_nt: TGTGCCAGCACCCTGAGTTTAACGACAGAGAGGGAAGCTTTCTTT
cdr3_aa: CASTLSLTTEREAFF
j_call: TRBJ1-1
clone_size: once
d_call: .
v_call: TRBV7-8

cdr3_nt: TGTGCCAGCAGTTTTACGTCGGCAGATACGCAGTATTTT
cdr3_aa: CASSFTSADTQYF
j_call: TRBJ2-3
clone_size: .
d_call: .
v_call: TRBV12-3/TRBV12-4

cdr3_nt: TGTGCCAGCAGCCCGGGACAGGGGCTAGAGACCCAGTACTTC
cdr3_aa: CASSPGQGLETQYF
j_call: TRBJ2-5
clone_size: .
d_call: TRBD1
v_call: TRBV5-8

cdr3_nt: TGTGCCAGCAGCAGAACAGGGGGCGGTGGCTACACCTTC
cdr3_aa: CASSRTGGGGYTF
j_call: TRBJ1-2
clone_size: .
d_call: TRBD1
v_call: TRBV5-6

cdr3_nt: TGCGCCAGCAGCCAGGGGGCTGGAAAGGGGGAGCTGTTTTTT
cdr3_aa: CASSQGAGKGELFF
j_call: TRBJ2-2
clone_size: .
d_call: .
v_call: TRBV4-3